The next 29 T cell receptor beta chains were all read from a single sample in a study of beta chain features in type 1 diabetes. As every portion of the isolated RNA was reverse transcribed, the sequencing read expressed TCRB transcripts. TCRdb's table, derived via immunoSEQ multiplex PCR, lists solely in-frame clones and lacks some. The repertoire holds about 180,000 clones, with roughly an eighth as singletons. Source material: central memory CD4+ T cells from blood. The receptors derive from a woman aged 18-30 years in good health.

This chain joins TRBV6-1 and TRBJ2-3; 7 bases agree with TRBD2. CDR3 length: 13 residues. Germline V gives CDR1 MNHNS, CDR2 SASEGT. The ends lost 5 bases at V and 5 bases at J; junction bases unmatched: 4. In DNA, the CDR3 is TGTGCCAGCAGTTTAATAGCGGGAGATACGCAGTATTTT. The encoded protein is CASSLIAGDTQYF.

V usage is TRBV7-2 and J usage is TRBJ2-1, with D possibly TRBD2 on 6 matching bases. CDR1 and CDR2 from the germline V gene are SGHTA and FQGNSA. CDR3 length: 15 amino acids. The ends were cut back, 0 bases at V and 7 bases at J, with 13 bases in the middle. CDR3 region: CASSLAGGTGNEQFF. The DNA for the CDR3 is TGTGCCAGCAGCTTAGCGGGAGGTACGGGGAATGAGCAGTTCTTC.

This clone was recorded a few times. The rearrangement links TRBV5-1 to TRBJ1-1; 10 positions match TRBD1. Germline lookup yields CDR1 SGHRS and CDR2 YFSETQ. V shed 4 bases and J 4 bases; nucleotides not matched to a gene: 7. CDR3 length: 15 amino acids. DNA of the CDR3: TGCGCCAGCAGCCGATTGACAGGGGGCGGCACTGAAGCTTTCTTT. It is translated as CASSRLTGGGTEAFF.

The chain is built from TRBV30 and TRBJ1-4; 7 bases map to TRBD1. Germline trimming cut 5 bases from V and 2 bases from J; bases unmatched to any gene: 2. Germline V gives CDR1 GTSNPN, CDR2 SVGIG (reference sequence). There are 13 residues in the CDR3. The CDR3 sequence is CAWYRGTNEKLFF. The DNA of the CDR3 is TGTGCCTGGTACAGGGGTACTAATGAAAAACTGTTTTTT.

About this clone: Distinct nucleotide sequences in the sample also encode this CDR3. The chain couples TRBV5-4 to TRBJ2-7; perhaps TRBD1 as D (6 bases). CDR3 length: 14 residues. Germline V gene lookup returns CDR1 SGHNT and CDR2 YYREEE (reference sequence). Trimming left V 3 bases short and J 3 bases short, with 13 bases between. The CDR3 DNA sequence: TGTGCCAGCAGCTCCCAGGGGACGAGCTACGAGCAGTACTTC. This codes for CASSSQGTSYEQYF. Drawing the rest from reference TRBV5-4 and TRBJ2-7, the complete variable domain is ETGVTQSPTHLIKTRGQQVTLRCSSQSGHNTVSWYQQALGQGPQFIFQYYREEENGRGNFPPRFSGLQFPNYSSELNVNALELDDSALYLCASSSQGTSYEQYFGPGTRLTVT.

The rearrangement links TRBV4-3 to TRBJ2-3; 11 bases line up with TRBD2. Looked up from germline, CDR1 is LGHNA and CDR2 is YSLEER. This CDR3 is 19 amino acids long. V dropped 4 bases and J dropped 2; count of bases not matched to a gene: 14. CDR3 DNA sequence: TGCGCCAGCAGCCTTACCGTAGCGGGAGGGAGGGGTCCCACAGATACGCAGTATTTT. Translating it yields CASSLTVAGGRGPTDTQYF.

This chain uses TRBV5-6 with TRBJ2-7; 9 bases line up with TRBD1. The CDR3 is made up of 15 amino acids. Germline CDR1 is SGHDT and CDR2 is YYEEEE. Germline trimming cut 2 bases from V and 3 bases from J; bases unmatched to any gene: 6. For the CDR3, the DNA is TGTGCCAGCAGCTTCGTAGGGACAGGGAGCTACGAGCAGTACTTC. It specifies CASSFVGTGSYEQYF. Using reference TRBV5-6 and TRBJ2-7 for the parts outside the CDR3, the full variable domain is DAGVTQSPTHLIKTRGQQVTLRCSPKSGHDTVSWYQQALGQGPQFIFQYYEEEERQRGNFPDRFSGHQFPNYSSELNVNALLLGDSALYLCASSFVGTGSYEQYFGPGTRLTVT.

This clone was detected only a few times. This rearrangement joins TRBV6-5 to TRBJ2-3; 7 bases match TRBD1. This CDR3 comprises 15 residues. Per the germline V gene, CDR1 is MNHEY and CDR2 is SVGAGI. V shed 6 bases, J shed 6 bases, and the junction held 12 bases outside the gene matches. CDR3 coding DNA: TGTGCCAGCAGGCAGGGGGTGACAGGAAGGGATACGCAGTATTTT. This sequence encodes CASRQGVTGRDTQYF.

The chain carries TRBV7-2 and TRBJ2-3, with D possibly TRBD2 on 5 matching bases. Germline assignment: CDR1 SGHTA and CDR2 FQGNSA. This CDR3 has 15 residues. Trimming left V 5 bases short and J 2 bases short, with 14 bases between. CDR3 nucleotide sequence: TGTGCCAGCAGCGAACTAGTTGGGTTCACAGATACGCAGTATTTT. The encoded protein is CASSELVGFTDTQYF. Using reference TRBV7-2 and TRBJ2-3 for the parts outside the CDR3, the full variable domain is GAGVSQSPSNKVTEKGKDVELRCDPISGHTALYWYRQSLGQGLEFLIYFQGNSAPDKSGLPSDRFSAERTGGSVSTLTIQRTQQEDSAVYLCASSELVGFTDTQYFGPGTRLTVL.

This clone was detected only a few times. The chain joins TRBV29-1 to TRBJ1-1; D remains ambiguous. The ends were cut back, 7 bases at V and 7 bases at J, with 13 bases in the middle. The CDR3 is 11 residues long. Germline V CDR1 and CDR2: SQVTM, ANQGSEA. This CDR3 reads CSAAPRDEAFF. As DNA, the CDR3 is TGCAGCGCTGCGCCGAGAGATGAAGCTTTCTTT.

This clone came up a few times. Additional DNA sequences in this sample encode the identical CDR3. J is TRBJ2-3 and V is TRBV28; 9 nucleotides agree with TRBD2. The CDR3 covers 15 residues. V lost 4 bases, J lost 1 base, and 3 bases stayed unmatched. CDR1 MDHEN and CDR2 SYDVKM come from the germline V gene. The CDR3 sequence is CASSSLAGGTDTQYF. In DNA form, the CDR3 reads TGTGCCAGCAGTTCCTTAGCGGGAGGCACAGATACGCAGTATTTT.

This clone was detected a few times. The genes are TRBV28 and TRBJ2-7; 7 bases are a match to TRBD2. There are 15 residues in the CDR3. Germline V gene lookup returns CDR1 MDHEN and CDR2 SYDVKM. V gave up 7 bases and J gave up 2 bases; unmatched junction bases: 11. The CDR3 is CASTGGTHFTYEQYF. The DNA of the CDR3 is TGTGCCAGCACCGGGGGGACCCATTTCACCTACGAGCAGTACTTC.

This clone was picked up a small number of times. The J gene is TRBJ2-7, the V gene TRBV5-1; tentative D call: TRBD1 (5 bases). The ends were cut back, 0 bases at V and 3 bases at J, with 10 bases in the middle. Germline V gene lookup returns CDR1 SGHRS and CDR2 YFSETQ. The CDR3 length is 14 residues. The CDR3, as DNA: TGCGCCAGCAGCTTGGGAGACAGCATCTACGAGCAGTACTTC. Amino acid sequence: CASSLGDSIYEQYF.

The V call is TRBV5-4, the J call TRBJ2-3, with 15 nucleotides matching TRBD2. V shed 4 bases and J 5 bases; nucleotides not matched to a gene: 5. Germline lookup yields CDR1 SGHNT and CDR2 YYREEE (reference sequence). The CDR3 has 16 amino acids. CDR3 DNA: TGTGCCAGCAGCATACCGGGACTAGCGGGAGGAGATACGCAGTATTTT. It is translated as CASSIPGLAGGDTQYF.

The chain recombines TRBV4-2 with TRBJ2-1; perhaps TRBD2 as D (5 bases). Germline loops: CDR1 LGHNA, CDR2 YNFKEQ. This CDR3 contains 15 residues. V was clipped by 4 bases and J by 0 bases, with 10 bases between them. Here the CDR3 reads CASSPASYSYNEQFF. In DNA form, the CDR3 reads TGTGCCAGCAGCCCGGCTAGCTACTCCTACAATGAGCAGTTCTTC.

The gene calls are TRBV30 and TRBJ2-1; 13 bases fit TRBD2. V lost 3 bases, J lost 9 bases, and 26 bases stayed unmatched. Germline assignment: CDR1 GTSNPN and CDR2 SVGIG (reference sequence). CDR3 length: 21 amino acids. CDR3 DNA sequence: TGTGCCTGGAGCCACGGGTCCGGGACTAGCGGGATTCGGCGGGGATCCACTGAGCAGTTCTTC. Its translation: CAWSHGSGTSGIRRGSTEQFF.

The CDR3 protein is CASSEAGGSAYNEQFF. The CDR3 bases are TGTGCCAGCTCTGAGGCCGGGGGTTCCGCCTACAATGAGCAGTTCTTC. The rearrangement joins TRBV2 to TRBJ2-1; TRBD2 is a possible D gene (6 bases). The CDR3 contains 16 residues. Germline CDR1 and CDR2: SNHLY and FYNNEI. Trimming pared 8 bases from V and 2 bases from J, leaving 19 bases between.

Only a few counts were recorded for this clone. V gene TRBV6-5 combines with J gene TRBJ2-1, with TRBD2 matching over 8 bases. Unmatched junction bases numbered 6, after V lost 5 bases and J lost 3 bases. Germline CDR1 is MNHEY and CDR2 is SVGAGI. This CDR3 spans 15 amino acids. CDR3 DNA: TGTGCCAGCAGTCCCTATAGCGGGAACTACAATGAGCAGTTCTTC. Protein product: CASSPYSGNYNEQFF.

This chain links TRBV18 with TRBJ2-1; the match to TRBD2 covers 13 bases. The J segment lost 5 bases and the V segment lost 1 base, leaving 5 bases of the junction unmatched. CDR1 and CDR2 from the germline V gene are KGHSH and LQKENI. The CDR3 runs to 17 residues. The CDR3 protein is CASSPLPGLAGDNEQFF. CDR3 nucleotide sequence: TGTGCCAGCTCACCACTCCCCGGACTAGCGGGAGACAATGAGCAGTTCTTC.

This clone was counted between two and nine times. The rearrangement links TRBV10-3 to TRBJ2-4, with D possibly matching TRBD1 (7 bases). V lost 2 bases and J lost 7, with 15 bases in between. This CDR3 has 15 residues. CDR1 is ENHRY and CDR2 is SYGVKD in the germline V gene. The DNA for the CDR3 is TGTGCCATCAGTGAGGTACCGACAGGGAGGAACATTCAGTACTTC. Translation: CAISEVPTGRNIQYF.

There are many counts of this clone. This rearrangement joins TRBV30 to TRBJ2-4; tentative D call: TRBD2 (5 bases). V was shortened by 5 bases and J by 7 bases, with 12 bases between the two germline ends. Germline CDR1 reads GTSNPN; CDR2 reads SVGIG (reference sequence). The CDR3 spans 12 residues. Here the CDR3 reads CAWQEGSNIQYF. The CDR3 nucleotides read TGTGCCTGGCAAGAGGGTTCTAACATTCAGTACTTC.

This chain links TRBV2 with TRBJ1-1; 10 nucleotides line up with TRBD1. With V trimmed by 6 bases and J by 7 bases, 14 bases remained unmatched. The germline V gene has CDR1 SNHLY and CDR2 FYNNEI. There are 16 residues in the CDR3. For the CDR3, the DNA is TGTGCCAGCAGGCCCTTGACAGGGGGCGACGGTGGTGAAGCTTTCTTT. It encodes CASRPLTGGDGGEAFF.

This clone has only a few counts. The V call is TRBV29-1, the J call TRBJ1-4; weak D call: TRBD1 (6 bases). Germline CDR1 and CDR2: SQVTM and ANQGSEA. This CDR3 is built from 15 residues. Trimming removed 4 bases at V and 4 bases at J, with 16 bases between. CDR3 in DNA: TGCAGCGTTGTAGTTCAAGGACAGAGTAATGAAAAACTGTTTTTT. Its protein product is CSVVVQGQSNEKLFF.

Regarding this clone: One end of the junction varies from germline; a read error may be responsible. This CDR3 is also generated by other DNA sequences in the sample. J is TRBJ1-5 and V is TRBV5-4, with TRBD1 matching 10 bases. The CDR3 is 13 amino acids. CDR1 is SGHNT, CDR2 YYREEE, per germline (reference sequence). The CDR3: CASSLGQGQPQHF. The CDR3 DNA is TGTGCCAGCAGTTTGGGACAGGGGCAGCCCCAGCATTTT.

In regard to this clone: Compared with germline, one end of the junction differs, possibly owing to a read error. The rearrangement joins TRBV5-4 to TRBJ1-1; 7 positions agree with TRBD1. The CDR3 contains 13 residues. Germline V gene sequence: CDR1 SGHNT, CDR2 YYREEE (reference sequence). CDR3 residues: CASSLDRRQGEVF. The CDR3 DNA follows: TGTGCCAGCAGCTTGGATCGGAGGCAGGGGGAGGTTTTT.

This clone showed up just a few times. The gene calls are TRBV5-6 and TRBJ2-5, with D maybe TRBD1 (6 bases). V lost 4 bases and J lost 1, with 17 bases in between. Germline V gene lookup returns CDR1 SGHDT and CDR2 YYEEEE. This CDR3 is built from 16 residues. CDR3 in DNA: TGTGCCAGCAGCGTGGGACCACAGGGTCGCCAAGAGACCCAGTACTTC. Amino acid sequence: CASSVGPQGRQETQYF.

The chain links TRBV29-1 to TRBJ2-5, with a tentative D call TRBD2 (7 bases). Trimming removed 6 bases at V and 6 bases at J, with 26 bases between. The CDR3 loop spans 16 amino acids. Germline values: CDR1 SQVTM, CDR2 ANQGSEA. The CDR3 nucleotides read TGCAGCGTGGGGGCGGCCGGGACTATTCTTTCAAAGACCCAGTACTTC. Encoded protein: CSVGAAGTILSKTQYF. Supplemented by reference TRBV29-1 and TRBJ2-5, the full variable domain reads SAVISQKPSRDICQRGTSLTIQCQVDSQVTMMFWYRQQPGQSLTLIATANQGSEATYESGFVIDKFPISRPNLTFSTLTVSNMSPEDSSIYLCSVGAAGTILSKTQYFGPGTRLLVL.

This clone has just a few counts. At one end, the junction sequence differs from germline, possibly due to a read error. The chain couples TRBV7-2 to TRBJ2-7; 7 positions agree with TRBD1. The CDR3 length is 16 residues. Germline V gene lookup returns CDR1 SGHTA and CDR2 FQGNSA. CDR3 amino acids: CASSGYRDRQDYEQYF. The DNA for the CDR3 is TGCGCCAGCAGTGGATACCGGGACAGACAAGACTACGAGCAGTACTTC.

V usage is TRBV2 and J usage is TRBJ2-7, with 7 bases matching TRBD1. With 6 bases clipped from V and 2 bases from J, the junction kept 7 bases outside the gene matches. CDR1 and CDR2 from the germline V gene are SNHLY and FYNNEI. The CDR3 spans 14 residues. The CDR3 reads CASSDDRAAYEQYF. The CDR3 DNA reads TGTGCCAGCAGCGACGACAGGGCGGCCTACGAGCAGTACTTC. The full variable domain, its missing parts supplied by reference TRBV2 and TRBJ2-7, is EPEVTQTPSHQVTQMGQEVILRCVPISNHLYFYWYRQILGQKVEFLVSFYNNEISEKSEIFDDQFSVERPDGSNFTLKIRSTKLEDSAMYFCASSDDRAAYEQYFGPGTRLTVT.